This is a list of T cell receptor beta chains from one sample in a study of control samples from healthy donors and cancer patients. Produced via immunoSEQ multiplex PCR; TCRdb's table is partial and in-frame only. The table lists 130,000 or so clones, approximately 92% of them singletons. The source material was blood. These receptors were collected from a woman aged 50 to 65 in good health. The CDR3 runs from the conserved cysteine through the conserved F or W. Only part of the rows carry a size: once, few, many, or a class if the clone is expanded.

V: TRBV7-2
J: TRBJ2-5
size: .
CDR3: CASSLAFWRSETQYF

V: TRBV11-2
J: TRBJ1-2
size: once
CDR3: CASSPRQGAGYTF

V: TRBV5-1
J: TRBJ2-6
size: .
CDR3: CASSLGFGLSSGANVLTF

V: TRBV19
J: TRBJ1-4
size: .
CDR3: CASSIRDYNEKLFF

V: TRBV28
J: TRBJ1-4
size: .
CDR3: CASSSNEKLFF

V: TRBV28
J: TRBJ1-3
size: .
CDR3: CASSPGTRSGNTIYF

V: TRBV30
J: TRBJ2-6
size: once
CDR3: CAWSTGQAGANVLTF

V: TRBV7-9
J: TRBJ2-7
size: once
CDR3: CASSSDWDHEQYF

V: TRBV2
J: TRBJ1-2
size: .
CDR3: CAGRAGEGSDYTF

V: TRBV7-8
J: TRBJ1-1
size: .
CDR3: CASSPIQGNTEAFF

V: TRBV29-1
J: TRBJ1-2
size: .
CDR3: CSVEDRRYGYTF

V: TRBV7-2
J: TRBJ1-3
size: .
CDR3: CASSLAGTARNTIYF

V: TRBV5-4
J: TRBJ1-1
size: once
CDR3: CASSSSLNTEAFF

V: TRBV7-8
J: TRBJ1-2
size: .
CDR3: CASSLLGQEIFNYGYTF

V: TRBV19
J: TRBJ1-2
size: .
CDR3: CASSMLGRMYGYTF

V: TRBV4-2
J: TRBJ1-1
size: once
CDR3: CASSQIIKGRNTEAFF

V: TRBV27
J: TRBJ2-1
size: .
CDR3: CASSLRGNSGINDEQFF

V: TRBV30
J: TRBJ1-1
size: few
CDR3: CAWSVKGGGRAFF

V: TRBV28
J: TRBJ2-5
size: .
CDR3: CASSLGETQYF

V: TRBV10-2
J: TRBJ2-2
size: .
CDR3: CASPTPNTGELFF

V: TRBV30
J: TRBJ1-1
size: .
CDR3: CAWSVRSYTEAFF

V: TRBV3-1/TRBV3-2
J: TRBJ1-5
size: .
CDR3: CASRDTGSNQPQHF

V: TRBV19
J: TRBJ1-4
size: once
CDR3: CASSLGGLVATNEKLFF

V: TRBV6-1
J: TRBJ1-6
size: .
CDR3: CASSETGYNSPLHF

V: TRBV29-1
J: TRBJ2-5
size: .
CDR3: CSAQFGETQYF

V: TRBV20-1
J: TRBJ2-1
size: .
CDR3: CSASRGREPYNEQFF

V: TRBV6-5
J: TRBJ2-1
size: .
CDR3: CASTRGTSGKEQFF

V: TRBV27
J: TRBJ1-6
size: .
CDR3: CASSRDSNNSPLHF

V: TRBV6-5
J: TRBJ2-6
size: .
CDR3: CASSVRSGANVLTF

V: TRBV6-6
J: TRBJ2-1
size: .
CDR3: CASSYSTGNNEQFF

V: TRBV28
J: TRBJ1-5
size: .
CDR3: CASSLRQGGNQPQHF

V: TRBV4-1
J: TRBJ2-7
size: once
CDR3: CASSHGDVYEQYF

V: TRBV5-4
J: TRBJ2-1
size: .
CDR3: CASSLDRGEQFF

V: TRBV13
J: TRBJ1-2
size: .
CDR3: CASSHDRGANYGYTF

V: TRBV11-2
J: TRBJ2-1
size: .
CDR3: CASSPGGGQSYNEQFF

V: TRBV12-3/TRBV12-4
J: TRBJ1-5
size: .
CDR3: CASGGHNNQPQHF

V: TRBV6-5
J: TRBJ2-3
size: few
CDR3: CASSLGRDTQYF

V: TRBV21-1
J: TRBJ1-2
size: once
CDR3: CASRATPGDRDGYTF

V: TRBV19
J: TRBJ2-6
size: .
CDR3: CASTAGSGANVLTF

V: TRBV19
J: TRBJ2-4
size: few
CDR3: CASRKTGGNIQYF

V: TRBV28
J: TRBJ1-6
size: .
CDR3: CASSMPGQGYSPLHF

V: TRBV6-1
J: TRBJ2-3
size: once
CDR3: CASSETAWKQNTDTQYF

V: TRBV14
J: TRBJ2-7
size: .
CDR3: CASSQMNGYSYEQYF

V: TRBV7-2
J: TRBJ2-7
size: .
CDR3: CASRQDRLNYEQYF

V: TRBV5-1
J: TRBJ2-1
size: .
CDR3: CASSLVALAGVHEQFF

V: TRBV7-6
J: TRBJ1-4
size: .
CDR3: CASSVTGVIDDEKLFF

V: TRBV7-2
J: TRBJ1-6
size: .
CDR3: CASNGDRALRSYNSPLHF

V: TRBV6-6
J: TRBJ1-1
size: .
CDR3: CASSYSPQTEAFF

V: TRBV5-1
J: TRBJ1-1
size: .
CDR3: CASSLELGNTEAFF

V: TRBV5-6
J: TRBJ2-7
size: .
CDR3: CASSLNKGAFLSYEQYF

V: TRBV19
J: TRBJ2-2
size: .
CDR3: CASSPLARMGTGELFF

V: TRBV15
J: TRBJ2-5
size: .
CDR3: CATSSLLGETQYF